What follows are 3 T cell receptor beta chains derived from one specimen sequenced in a study of cytomegalovirus exposure and HLA in healthy donors. Primers included in the PCR were 60 Vbeta and 13 Jbeta primers. Measured with immunoSEQ multiplex PCR; TCRdb has only the in-frame clones, and not every one. The profile shows 90,000 to 150,000 clones, roughly 80% of them singletons. The sample taken for sequencing was PBMCs. The receptor source for this set is a female donor in good health and CMV-seronegative.

The chain is built from TRBV11-1 and TRBJ2-3; TRBD2 matches at 9 bases. V lost 3 bases and J lost 8; bases outside the gene matches: 15. The CDR3 consists of 17 residues. Germline lookup yields CDR1 SGHAT and CDR2 FQDESV (reference sequence). The CDR3 loop is CASSFPVSGGPRSTQYF. Here the CDR3 DNA reads TGTGCCAGCAGCTTCCCTGTAAGCGGGGGGCCTCGGAGTACGCAGTATTTT. Full variable domain (remainder filled in from reference TRBV11-1 and TRBJ2-3): EAEVAQSPRYKITEKSQAVAFWCDPISGHATLYWYRQILGQGPELLVQFQDESVVDDSQLPKDRFSAERLKGVDSTLKIQPAELGDSAMYLCASSFPVSGGPRSTQYFGPGTRLTVL.

This chain joins TRBV27 and TRBJ1-1; 9 bases agree with TRBD1. CDR1 is MNHEY, CDR2 SMNVEV, per germline (reference sequence). The CDR3 covers 15 residues. J gave up 1 base and V 5 bases, and 5 bases lay outside the gene matches. The CDR3 protein is CASSIRDRENTEAFF. As DNA, the CDR3 is TGTGCCAGCAGTATCCGGGACAGGGAGAACACTGAAGCTTTCTTT.

The table lists this clone with a few counts. This sequence joins TRBV6-1 and TRBJ2-7; 7 bases fit TRBD1. Per the germline V gene, CDR1 is MNHNS and CDR2 is SASEGT. The CDR3 is 17 amino acids. V was pared by 2 bases and J by 4 bases, with 14 bases of the junction left unmatched. In DNA form, the CDR3 reads TGTGCCAGCAGTGAAATTAGAATAGGGGGCGCGGGTTACGAGCAGTACTTC. Encoded protein: CASSEIRIGGAGYEQYF.